The sequence of this TCR beta chain was determined in a study of cytomegalovirus exposure and HLA in healthy donors (dated by TCRdb to between 2016 and 2019). Background for the entire study: An earlier analysis of more than 550 of the donors reported approximately 260 Gb of sequence data and around 120 million unique TCR beta sequences obtained from around 190 million T cells. In an earlier analysis of roughly 540 of the donors, high-throughput TCR beta sequencing was used to judge whether each TCR beta V gene segment behaved as functional or pseudogenic. An early release that covered about 600 HLA-typed donors contained around 330 gigabases of sequencing data and tens of millions of unique TCR sequences. Besides the first cohort of about 730 subjects, a separate validation cohort made up of over 100 different subjects was used. Typing coverage varied by locus: 629-630 donors for A, B, C, DRB1 and DQB1; 500 to 550 for DQA1; about 600 for DPA1; around 490 for DPB1. Of the 350 to 400 genotyped donors, about 80% fell in the genetic ancestry cluster associated with self-reported Caucasian donors. Roughly 5 DR-DQ haplotypes were treated as single units for association and clustering because of strong linkage in the cohort. The T cell repertoires of about 700 subjects were profiled by immunosequencing and related to cytomegalovirus serostatus. All discovery cohort repertoires had been generated on a single sequencing platform. A later analysis re-examined previously published TCR beta repertoires from about 700 donors and added high-resolution HLA genotyping to investigate patterns of TCR occurrence. In the later analysis, no new phenotypic data were used to find candidate immune exposures; instead, reliance was placed on TCR beta sequences and their occurrence across donors. Donor age, sex, ethnicity and CMV serostatus were compiled alongside the repertoire data. The study combined high-throughput TCR immunosequencing, statistical association of individual TCRs with disease status, and machine learning to predict cytomegalovirus infection status. A later genetic analysis used genome-wide SNP genotypes for about three fifths of the 666 donors, treating that subset as a discovery cohort. HLA typing included class I and class II loci at four-digit resolution. Among about 400 genotyped donors of the cohort, an average of around 250,000 unique TCR beta nucleotide sequences was sequenced per donor, of which about 19% were non-productive. The study was designed to test whether signatures of past pathogen exposure could be identified by cataloging public T cell receptors. Beyond this particular receptor, the publication reports: The study listed 164 TCR beta chains as associated with cytomegalovirus. Compared with equally common non-associated chains, HLA-associated TCR beta chains in a later analysis were more clonally expanded and had lower generation probabilities. Most TCR sequences were observed very rarely across donors, whereas some public TCRs were present in many individuals. In a later analysis, TCR association rates were found to vary across HLA loci, with the most associated TCRs seen for DRB1 alleles and the fewest for HLA-C alleles. Several of the top co-occurrence clusters appeared to be linked to parvovirus B19, influenza, CMV and Epstein-Barr virus, according to a later analysis. According to a later analysis, most CMV-associated TCR beta chains appeared to be HLA-restricted, and the HLA associations seemed to be driven largely by CMV exposure. In a later genetic analysis, fewer N-insertions in productive TCRs were reported among donors in an Asian-associated ancestry cluster than the roughly 700-donor mean. An earlier analysis of approximately 530 of the donors showed that most TCR beta V segments appeared in productive rearrangements either about 87% or about 30% of the time, which broadly matched IMGT annotations. The authors suggested that the approach could potentially be extended to other disease states and immunological phenotypes. Cytomegalovirus status was reported to be diagnosed by the classifier with high specificity and sensitivity in both the original and validation cohorts. This cohort had only TCR beta chains sequenced, and the lack of alpha or paired-chain data limited which features could be detected. For the cohort, immune exposure information was limited to CMV serostatus. An association between a missense DCLRE1C variant and V-gene and J-gene trimming of TCR beta chains was found in a later genetic analysis and replicated in an independent cohort. Because counts were too low, 15 to 20 rarely observed V segments, including chromosome 9 orphons, were left out of the earlier analysis of approximately 500 of the donors. Strong co-occurrence of HLA alleles, especially DR and DQ, made assigning TCR associations to individual alleles difficult. A group of highly shared sequence variants was considered likely to be a technical artifact of the sequencing pipeline. Some IMGT-functional V segments, including TRBV6-2 and TRBV6-3, could not be told apart with the 87-base-pair reads, so those segments were excluded. A further reported finding was that TCR beta sequences accurately predicted the HLA-A and HLA-B alleles for most subjects in the first cohort. Correlated functional status among segregating V segments might reflect linkage disequilibrium, but an unknown experimental factor could not be ruled out. A few of the identified cytomegalovirus-associated TCR beta chains were confirmed in vitro to be specific for cytomegalovirus antigens. Specific HLA alleles were associated with 15,000 to 20,000 TCR beta sequences at a false discovery rate of 0.05 in a later analysis. The presence/absence analyses assumed that sequencing depth was roughly uniform across donors, and that assumption may not be true. Because some donors lacked HLA typing at each locus, the association tests relied only on the typed subset.

The library was generated by the immunoSEQ multiplex PCR assay. For the multiplex PCR, a mixture combining 60 forward primers for TCR Vbeta segments and 13 reverse primers for TCR Jbeta segments was used. A multiplex PCR assay on genomic DNA amplified the CDR3 region of rearranged TCR beta genes. The Illumina HiSeq System was used to sequence the amplified TCR beta libraries as 87-base-pair reads. The authors processed their data as follows. A later analysis tallied tens of millions of unique TCR beta chains across the approximately 670 repertoires, and around 9.9 million of those chains were shared by two or more donors. Raw reads were error-corrected and collapsed into unique sequences by a nearest-neighbor algorithm in which closely related sequences were merged to remove PCR and sequencing errors. CDR3 sequences were aligned to IMGT reference sequences to assign V, D and J gene segments. For a sequence to be retained, a match of at least six nucleotides was required to both a V gene segment and a J gene segment. Rearrangements were called productive when the CDR3 lacked stop codons and stayed in frame with V and J; all others were non-productive. Following IMGT convention, CDR3 was defined as the stretch from the second conserved V-encoded cysteine up to the conserved J-encoded phenylalanine. In an earlier analysis of around 600 of the donors, sequences lacking an unambiguous match to a single V gene segment were excluded. In an earlier analysis of 500 to 750 of the donors, V segments were called functional above 56.7% productive rearrangements and were called segregating when the between-donor standard deviation exceeded 5%. A statistical classification framework was developed to diagnose cytomegalovirus status using the catalog of TCR beta chain sequences. A later analysis assigned V and J genes by comparing TCR nucleotide sequences with IMGT/GENE-DB human TR gene sequences. In a later analysis, CDR3 sequences and most-parsimonious VDJ recombination scenarios were assigned using the TCRdist pipeline. A later analysis defined each TCR beta chain by its CDR3 amino acid sequence plus V-gene family, and excluded reads lacking a unique V-gene family. As a way to deal with suspected cross-contamination and a sequencing artifact, a later analysis dropped approximately 570 nucleotide sequences that were highly shared and had low generation probability. In a later analysis, a clonal expansion index for each public chain was calculated from normalized within-repertoire ranks of inferred template counts. In a later analysis, generation probabilities were computed using a VDJ recombination model fitted to out-of-frame rearrangements, and the results were checked against IGoR. Hypergeometric tests were used in a later analysis to score TCR-TCR, TCR-HLA and TCR-CMV co-occurrence, with a repertoire-size bias correction applied to the TCR pairs. To estimate false discovery rates, a later analysis permuted the HLA or CMV assignments 20 times. In a later analysis, co-occurring TCRs were grouped using DBSCAN, and TCRdist sequence similarity was added for clustering within HLA-allele-positive subsets. For co-occurrence clustering, repertoires with fewer than 30,000 or more than 120,000 public chains were excluded, along with several repertoires with anomalous nucleotide sharing. As stored in TCRdb, this immuneACCESS dataset retains in-frame rearrangements with V and J assigned. A fraction of the clones does not appear; measured against another copy, unresolved V genes explain less than half of the discrepancy, and the remainder lacks a known reason. The D gene and trimming were derived from the DNA, and the V and J assignments and clone size from that table. Recorded for this sample are 150,000 to 200,000 clones; roughly an eighth of them occurred a single time. The ten largest account for more than 7% of the sample.

Looking up the germline V gene yields CDR1 SGHVS and CDR2 FQNEAQ. Including cysteine and phenylalanine, the CDR3 has 12 amino acids. CDR3 DNA is the only sequence kept; it has 36 bases, read in frame from the first base. V is shortened by 4 bases, J by 7 bases, and the region joining them spans 10 bases. In total, approximately 610 healthy bone marrow donors made up the cohort. At the time of sampling, all cohort members were nominally healthy, though unrecorded immune exposures were likely present. The donor tested CMV seropositive and was one of the 289 seropositive cohort members. Each donor provided a peripheral blood sample, and peripheral blood mononuclear cells were used for TCR beta sequencing. The Qiagen DNeasy Blood Extraction Kit was used to extract genomic DNA from the blood cell samples. Comments on this clone: Its antigen is currently not known. Within one base of it there is no much larger clone, and no base qualities were kept.

The sequencing input was PBMCs. The chain is assembled from TRBV7-8 and TRBJ1-2; TRBD1 is perhaps the D gene, given 5 matching bases. The source of this sequence is a man aged 50-60 years in good health and CMV-seropositive. The DNA sequence is as follows: TGTGCCAGCAGCTCAGGGAATCGTGGCTACACCTTC. This is translated as CASSSGNRGYTF.